This is a list of T cell receptor beta chains from one sample in a study of identical twins. Via MiXCR, TCRdb re-called the 5' RACE reads, giving one row per CDR3 protein. The data show approximately 630,000 distinct CDR3 sequences, around 7.4% seen once. These records were also assigned to another study, of yellow fever vaccine responses in identical twins.

Material: PBMCs. The receptors derive from a woman between 18 and 30 years old in good health. Each CDR3 is given with its conserved first and last residue. The D gene is left open where the match is weak. The size field is filled for only some rows; it gives once, few, many or a size class.

v_gene: TRBV11-2; j_gene: TRBJ2-2; d_gene: -; len: 17; abundance: -; CDR3aa: CASGSKTPGGITGELFF; CDR3nt: TGTGCCAGCGGCTCAAAAACACCCGGGGGCATCACCGGGGAGCTGTTTTTT
v_gene: TRBV24-1; j_gene: TRBJ1-5; d_gene: -; len: 11; abundance: -; CDR3aa: CATRTWQPQHF; CDR3nt: TGTGCCACGAGAACTTGGCAGCCCCAGCATTTT
v_gene: TRBV5-5; j_gene: TRBJ2-5; d_gene: -; len: 14; abundance: -; CDR3aa: CASSLAAFAETQYF; CDR3nt: TGTGCCAGCAGCTTGGCCGCCTTCGCGGAGACCCAGTACTTC
v_gene: TRBV7-9; j_gene: TRBJ1-6; d_gene: TRBD1; len: 15; abundance: many; CDR3aa: CASSLVGQGGSPLHF; CDR3nt: TGTGCCAGCAGCTTAGTGGGACAGGGAGGATCACCCCTCCACTTT
v_gene: TRBV12-3/TRBV12-4; j_gene: TRBJ2-3; d_gene: TRBD2; len: 17; abundance: many; CDR3aa: CASSNPAGRENTDTQYF; CDR3nt: TGTGCCAGCAGTAACCCGGCCGGGCGGGAGAACACAGATACGCAGTATTTT
v_gene: TRBV5-1; j_gene: TRBJ2-5; d_gene: TRBD1; len: 15; abundance: few; CDR3aa: CASSLPSTGRETQYF; CDR3nt: TGCGCCAGCAGCTTACCTTCGACAGGGAGAGAGACCCAGTACTTC
v_gene: TRBV20-1; j_gene: TRBJ1-5; d_gene: -; len: 13; abundance: many; CDR3aa: CSARRLSNQPQHF; CDR3nt: TGCAGTGCCAGAAGGCTTAGCAATCAGCCCCAGCATTTT
v_gene: TRBV5-1; j_gene: TRBJ1-4; d_gene: -; len: 18; abundance: few; CDR3aa: CASSLSIVQGTTNEKLFF; CDR3nt: TGCGCCAGCAGCTTGTCTATAGTGCAGGGCACAACTAATGAAAAACTGTTTTTT
v_gene: TRBV24-1; j_gene: TRBJ1-2; d_gene: -; len: 14; abundance: -; CDR3aa: CATSDFQTNYGYTF; CDR3nt: TGTGCCACCAGTGATTTTCAGACTAACTATGGCTACACCTTC
v_gene: TRBV20-1; j_gene: TRBJ2-2; d_gene: -; len: 14; abundance: -; CDR3aa: CSASGVPNTGELFF; CDR3nt: TGCAGTGCTAGCGGCGTCCCGAACACCGGGGAGCTGTTTTTT
v_gene: TRBV29-1; j_gene: TRBJ1-4; d_gene: -; len: 13; abundance: -; CDR3aa: CSVRATTNEKLFF; CDR3nt: TGCAGCGTTAGGGCCACAACTAATGAAAAACTGTTTTTT
v_gene: TRBV29-1; j_gene: TRBJ2-1; d_gene: -; len: 12; abundance: few; CDR3aa: CSVGGPRDEQFF; CDR3nt: TGCAGCGTTGGGGGTCCCCGAGATGAGCAGTTCTTC
v_gene: TRBV12-3/TRBV12-4; j_gene: TRBJ1-5; d_gene: -; len: 14; abundance: many; CDR3aa: CASRQGKNGQPQHF; CDR3nt: TGTGCCAGCAGACAGGGTAAAAACGGGCAGCCCCAGCATTTT
v_gene: TRBV7-6; j_gene: TRBJ2-2; d_gene: -; len: 14; abundance: -; CDR3aa: CASSFGTYTGELFF; CDR3nt: TGTGCCAGCAGCTTCGGGACCTACACCGGGGAGCTGTTTTTT
v_gene: TRBV4-1; j_gene: TRBJ2-2; d_gene: -; len: 16; abundance: many; CDR3aa: CASSPIPKGSGGELFF; CDR3nt: TGCGCCAGCAGCCCGATTCCAAAGGGGTCTGGCGGGGAGCTGTTTTTT
v_gene: TRBV6-2/TRBV6-3; j_gene: TRBJ2-7; d_gene: TRBD2; len: 14; abundance: few; CDR3aa: CASSYTSGVYEQYF; CDR3nt: TGTGCCAGCAGTTACACTAGCGGGGTCTACGAGCAGTACTTC
v_gene: TRBV6-5; j_gene: TRBJ1-2; d_gene: TRBD1; len: 16; abundance: -; CDR3aa: CASSYSLAGGEDGYTF; CDR3nt: TGTGCCAGCAGTTACTCGCTGGCAGGGGGCGAAGATGGCTACACCTTC
v_gene: TRBV7-9; j_gene: TRBJ1-4; d_gene: -; len: 14; abundance: -; CDR3aa: CASSQRGPSEKLFF; CDR3nt: TGTGCCAGCAGCCAAAGGGGCCCGAGTGAAAAACTGTTTTTT
v_gene: TRBV12-3/TRBV12-4; j_gene: TRBJ1-1; d_gene: -; len: 15; abundance: many; CDR3aa: CASSLTGNVNTEAFF; CDR3nt: TGTGCCAGCAGTCTTACAGGGAACGTGAACACTGAAGCTTTCTTT
v_gene: TRBV12-5; j_gene: TRBJ2-2; d_gene: -; len: 13; abundance: -; CDR3aa: CASGPGLTGELFF; CDR3nt: TGTGCTAGTGGTCCAGGGTTGACCGGGGAGCTGTTTTTT
v_gene: TRBV5-1; j_gene: TRBJ2-3; d_gene: -; len: 16; abundance: -; CDR3aa: CASSLEGTGYTDTQYF; CDR3nt: TGCGCCAGCAGCTTGGAGGGAACAGGGTACACAGATACGCAGTATTTT
v_gene: TRBV25-1; j_gene: TRBJ1-2; d_gene: -; len: 15; abundance: -; CDR3aa: CASSGQDTLGYGYTF; CDR3nt: TGTGCCAGCAGTGGCCAAGATACCCTGGGGTATGGCTACACCTTC
v_gene: TRBV6-2/TRBV6-3; j_gene: TRBJ2-7; d_gene: -; len: 12; abundance: few; CDR3aa: CASSTPAYEQYF; CDR3nt: TGTGCCAGCAGTACGCCCGCCTACGAGCAGTACTTC
v_gene: TRBV7-9; j_gene: TRBJ2-3; d_gene: -; len: 15; abundance: many; CDR3aa: CASSAPRTFSDTQYF; CDR3nt: TGTGCCAGCAGCGCCCCTCGGACGTTTTCAGATACGCAGTATTTT
v_gene: TRBV7-2; j_gene: TRBJ2-7; d_gene: -; len: 14; abundance: -; CDR3aa: CASSANLGVNEQYF; CDR3nt: TGTGCCAGCAGCGCGAACCTAGGGGTGAACGAGCAGTACTTC
v_gene: TRBV28; j_gene: TRBJ2-2; d_gene: -; len: 16; abundance: many; CDR3aa: CASSLLGVTNTGELFF; CDR3nt: TGTGCCAGCAGTTTATTGGGAGTTACGAACACCGGGGAGCTGTTTTTT
v_gene: TRBV4-1; j_gene: TRBJ2-6; d_gene: TRBD1; len: 18; abundance: -; CDR3aa: CASSLKPGQSSGANVLTF; CDR3nt: TGCGCCAGCAGCCTGAAACCGGGACAGAGCTCTGGGGCCAACGTCCTGACTTTC
v_gene: TRBV15; j_gene: TRBJ2-3; d_gene: -; len: 21; abundance: many; CDR3aa: CATSRDPVVGLITHTTDTQYF; CDR3nt: TGTGCCACCAGCAGAGATCCCGTCGTAGGCTTAATTACCCATACCACAGATACGCAGTATTTT
v_gene: TRBV6-2/TRBV6-3; j_gene: TRBJ2-6; d_gene: TRBD2; len: 20; abundance: few; CDR3aa: CASRSQPGLAENSGANVLTF; CDR3nt: TGTGCCAGCAGGAGCCAACCGGGACTAGCGGAGAACTCTGGGGCCAACGTCCTGACTTTC
v_gene: TRBV13; j_gene: TRBJ1-1; d_gene: TRBD1; len: 17; abundance: many; CDR3aa: CASSPIRQGEGNTEAFF; CDR3nt: TGTGCCAGCAGCCCGATCCGACAGGGTGAGGGAAACACTGAAGCTTTCTTT
v_gene: TRBV4-1; j_gene: TRBJ2-2; d_gene: -; len: 17; abundance: few; CDR3aa: CASSQDGRRINTGELFF; CDR3nt: TGCGCCAGCAGCCAAGATGGGAGACGGATTAACACCGGGGAGCTGTTTTTT
v_gene: TRBV29-1; j_gene: TRBJ2-5; d_gene: -; len: 12; abundance: -; CDR3aa: CSVVGFQETQYF; CDR3nt: TGCAGCGTTGTAGGATTCCAAGAGACCCAGTACTTC
v_gene: TRBV5-1; j_gene: TRBJ2-5; d_gene: TRBD2; len: 16; abundance: -; CDR3aa: CASSEASGGYQETQYF; CDR3nt: TGCGCCAGCAGTGAGGCTAGCGGGGGGTATCAAGAGACCCAGTACTTC
v_gene: TRBV12-3/TRBV12-4; j_gene: TRBJ2-7; d_gene: TRBD1; len: 14; abundance: -; CDR3aa: CASSQDRVTYEQYF; CDR3nt: TGTGCCAGCAGTCAAGACAGGGTTACCTACGAGCAGTACTTC
v_gene: TRBV20-1; j_gene: TRBJ2-4; d_gene: -; len: 15; abundance: -; CDR3aa: CSAGSYVAPKNIQYF; CDR3nt: TGCAGTGCAGGATCATATGTGGCTCCCAAAAACATTCAGTACTTC
v_gene: TRBV6-1; j_gene: TRBJ1-5; d_gene: -; len: 14; abundance: -; CDR3aa: CASSSLEGPSPQHF; CDR3nt: TGTGCCAGCAGCTCCCTTGAAGGTCCGTCGCCCCAGCATTTT
v_gene: TRBV6-2/TRBV6-3; j_gene: TRBJ2-3; d_gene: TRBD2; len: 16; abundance: many; CDR3aa: CASSYQSGGGPDTQYF; CDR3nt: TGTGCCAGCAGTTACCAGAGCGGGGGGGGGCCAGATACGCAGTATTTT
v_gene: TRBV11-2; j_gene: TRBJ2-5; d_gene: -; len: 14; abundance: many; CDR3aa: CASSFTGQQETQYF; CDR3nt: TGTGCCAGCAGCTTTACGGGGCAGCAAGAGACCCAGTACTTC
v_gene: TRBV20-1; j_gene: TRBJ1-1; d_gene: TRBD1; len: 14; abundance: -; CDR3aa: CSAGGPGGNTEAFF; CDR3nt: TGCAGTGCTGGGGGTCCAGGGGGCAATACTGAAGCTTTCTTT
v_gene: TRBV6-2/TRBV6-3; j_gene: TRBJ2-7; d_gene: -; len: 19; abundance: many; CDR3aa: CASSSHSRNKKGLTYEQYF; CDR3nt: TGTGCCAGCAGTTCCCACTCGCGGAATAAAAAGGGGCTTACCTACGAGCAGTACTTC
v_gene: TRBV2; j_gene: TRBJ2-1; d_gene: -; len: 11; abundance: many; CDR3aa: CASNQVEEQFF; CDR3nt: TGTGCCAGCAACCAGGTAGAGGAGCAGTTCTTC
v_gene: TRBV4-2; j_gene: TRBJ1-2; d_gene: -; len: 12; abundance: many; CDR3aa: CASSGGVGGYTF; CDR3nt: TGTGCCAGCAGCGGAGGTGTTGGGGGCTACACCTTC
v_gene: TRBV29-1; j_gene: TRBJ2-1; d_gene: -; len: 12; abundance: few; CDR3aa: CSVFGGGYGQFF; CDR3nt: TGCAGCGTTTTTGGAGGGGGGTACGGGCAGTTCTTC
v_gene: TRBV5-5; j_gene: TRBJ2-5; d_gene: TRBD2; len: 16; abundance: -; CDR3aa: CASSPPTSGRRETQYF; CDR3nt: TGTGCCAGCAGCCCGCCGACTAGCGGGAGAAGGGAGACCCAGTACTTC
v_gene: TRBV11-2; j_gene: TRBJ1-4; d_gene: -; len: 14; abundance: few; CDR3aa: CASSLRRSNEKLFF; CDR3nt: TGTGCCAGCAGCTTACGTCGGTCTAATGAAAAACTGTTTTTT
v_gene: TRBV11-2; j_gene: TRBJ2-3; d_gene: -; len: 15; abundance: many; CDR3aa: CASSLGDWYTDTQYF; CDR3nt: TGTGCCAGCAGCTTAGGGGACTGGTACACAGATACGCAGTATTTT
v_gene: TRBV6-1; j_gene: TRBJ1-2; d_gene: -; len: 13; abundance: few; CDR3aa: CASTPGPYYGYTF; CDR3nt: TGTGCCAGCACCCCCGGGCCCTACTATGGCTACACCTTC
v_gene: TRBV9; j_gene: TRBJ2-2; d_gene: TRBD2; len: 19; abundance: few; CDR3aa: CASSTRGLAGGTNTGELFF; CDR3nt: TGTGCCAGCAGCACCCGGGGACTAGCGGGAGGGACGAACACCGGGGAGCTGTTTTTT
v_gene: TRBV5-1; j_gene: TRBJ2-1; d_gene: -; len: 15; abundance: few; CDR3aa: CASTPTGANYNEQFF; CDR3nt: TGCGCCAGCACGCCTACGGGGGCGAACTACAATGAGCAGTTCTTC
v_gene: TRBV5-1; j_gene: TRBJ1-1; d_gene: -; len: 15; abundance: few; CDR3aa: CASSPRLGPNTEAFF; CDR3nt: TGCGCCAGCAGCCCCAGATTGGGACCGAACACTGAAGCTTTCTTT
v_gene: TRBV5-1; j_gene: TRBJ1-1; d_gene: TRBD1; len: 14; abundance: few; CDR3aa: CASSMYRGDTEAFF; CDR3nt: TGCGCCAGCAGCATGTACAGGGGCGACACTGAAGCTTTCTTT